This T cell receptor beta chain was captured in a study of blood T cell repertoires in COVID-19. Study at large: Acute and convalescent COVID-19 specimens originated in the United States, Italy and Spain. T cells, B-cell-depleted T cells, or PBMCs provided the cDNA or gDNA that served as material.

The CDR3 sequence is 14 residues long. V lost 1 base and J lost 2, with 7 bases in between. Germline V gene sequence: CDR1 MGHRA, CDR2 YSYEKL. Assay used: immunoSEQ multiplex PCR; TCRdb lists only in-frame clones, some missing. The data show 79,000 or so clones, roughly 90% seen once. Only a few counts were recorded for this clone. Sequenced: peripheral blood. This clonotype was sampled from a human donor in a cohort sampled during active COVID-19. The rearrangement links TRBV4-1 to TRBJ2-3; D gene ambiguous. CDR3 DNA: TGCGCCAGCAGCCAAGTCCGCGACACAGATACGCAGTATTTT. It specifies CASSQVRDTDTQYF.